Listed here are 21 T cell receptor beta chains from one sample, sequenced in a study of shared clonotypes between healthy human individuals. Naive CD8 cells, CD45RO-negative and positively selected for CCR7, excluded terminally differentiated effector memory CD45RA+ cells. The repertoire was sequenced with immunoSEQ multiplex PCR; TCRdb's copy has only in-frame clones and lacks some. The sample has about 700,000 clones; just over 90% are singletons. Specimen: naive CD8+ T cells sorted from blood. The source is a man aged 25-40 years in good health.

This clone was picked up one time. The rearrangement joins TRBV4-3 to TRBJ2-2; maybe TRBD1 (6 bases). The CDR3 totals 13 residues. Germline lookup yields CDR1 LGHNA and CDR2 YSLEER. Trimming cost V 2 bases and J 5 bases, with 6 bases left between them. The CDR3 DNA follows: TGCGCCAGCAGCCAAACAGGGACCGGGGAGCTGTTTTTT. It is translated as CASSQTGTGELFF.

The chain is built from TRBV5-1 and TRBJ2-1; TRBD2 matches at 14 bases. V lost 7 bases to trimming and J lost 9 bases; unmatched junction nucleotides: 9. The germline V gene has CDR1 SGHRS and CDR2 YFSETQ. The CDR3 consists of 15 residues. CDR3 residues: CASGQTSGRAVEQFF. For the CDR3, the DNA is TGCGCCAGCGGTCAGACTAGCGGGAGGGCCGTTGAGCAGTTCTTC.

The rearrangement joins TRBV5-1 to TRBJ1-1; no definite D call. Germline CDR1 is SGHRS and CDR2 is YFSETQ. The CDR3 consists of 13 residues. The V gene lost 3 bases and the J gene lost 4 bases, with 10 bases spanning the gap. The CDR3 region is CASSSAVITEAFF. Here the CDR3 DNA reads TGCGCCAGCAGCTCCGCGGTGATCACTGAAGCTTTCTTT. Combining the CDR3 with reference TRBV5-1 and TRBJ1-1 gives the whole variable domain KAGVTQTPRYLIKTRGQQVTLSCSPISGHRSVSWYQQTPGQGLQFLFEYFSETQRNKGNFPGRFSGRQFSNSRSEMNVSTLELGDSALYLCASSSAVITEAFFGQGTRLTVV.

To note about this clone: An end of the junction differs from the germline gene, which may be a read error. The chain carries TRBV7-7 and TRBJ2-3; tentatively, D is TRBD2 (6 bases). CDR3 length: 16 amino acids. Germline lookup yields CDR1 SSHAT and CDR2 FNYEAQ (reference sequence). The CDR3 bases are TGTGCTAGCAGCCCTGCGGTGCCGGGAGCGGCAGATACGCAGTATTTT. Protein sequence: CASSPAVPGAADTQYF. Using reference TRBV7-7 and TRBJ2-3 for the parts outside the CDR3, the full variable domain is GAGVSQSPRYKVTKRGQDVTLRCDPISSHATLYWYQQALGQGPEFLTYFNYEAQPDKSGLPSDRFSAERPEGSISTLTIQRTEQRDSAMYRCASSPAVPGAADTQYFGPGTRLTVL.

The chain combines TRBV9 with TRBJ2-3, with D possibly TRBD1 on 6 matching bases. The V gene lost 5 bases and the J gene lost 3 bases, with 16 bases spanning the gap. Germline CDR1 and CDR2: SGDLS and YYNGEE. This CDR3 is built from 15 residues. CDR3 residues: CASSTGTTPTDTQYF. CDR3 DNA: TGTGCCAGCAGTACCGGGACAACCCCGACAGATACGCAGTATTTT.

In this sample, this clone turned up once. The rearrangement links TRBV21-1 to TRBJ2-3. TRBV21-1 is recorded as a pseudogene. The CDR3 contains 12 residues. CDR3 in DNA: TGTGCCAGCAGCCCCAAGGGCGGTACGCAGTATTTT. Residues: CASSPKGGTQYF.

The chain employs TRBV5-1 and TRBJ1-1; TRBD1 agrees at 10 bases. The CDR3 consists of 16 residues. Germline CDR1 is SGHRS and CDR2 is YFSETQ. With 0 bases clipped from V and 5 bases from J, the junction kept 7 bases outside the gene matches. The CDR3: CASSLARDRGSTEAFF. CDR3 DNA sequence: TGCGCCAGCAGCTTGGCACGGGACAGGGGATCTACTGAAGCTTTCTTT.

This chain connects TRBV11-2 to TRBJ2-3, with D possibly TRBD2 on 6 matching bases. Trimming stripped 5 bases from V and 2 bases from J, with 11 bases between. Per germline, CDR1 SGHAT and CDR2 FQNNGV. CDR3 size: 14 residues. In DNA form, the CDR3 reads TGTGCCAGCAGCCTTGGGACTCTCACAGATACGCAGTATTTT. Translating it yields CASSLGTLTDTQYF.

This chain's CDR3 is CSAVSQNTEAFF. DNA for the CDR3: TGCAGCGCTGTATCGCAGAACACTGAAGCTTTCTTT. The chain links TRBV29-1 to TRBJ1-1; D gene ambiguous. V lost 7 bases to trimming and J lost 1 base, with 10 bases between them. The CDR3 extends over 12 amino acids. Germline CDR1 is SQVTM and CDR2 is ANQGSEA.

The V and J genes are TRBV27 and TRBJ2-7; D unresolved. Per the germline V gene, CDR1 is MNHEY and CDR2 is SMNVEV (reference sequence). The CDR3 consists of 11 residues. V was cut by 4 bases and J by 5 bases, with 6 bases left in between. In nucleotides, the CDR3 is TGTGCCAGCAGTTACGGCCACGAGCAGTACTTC. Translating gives CASSYGHEQYF.

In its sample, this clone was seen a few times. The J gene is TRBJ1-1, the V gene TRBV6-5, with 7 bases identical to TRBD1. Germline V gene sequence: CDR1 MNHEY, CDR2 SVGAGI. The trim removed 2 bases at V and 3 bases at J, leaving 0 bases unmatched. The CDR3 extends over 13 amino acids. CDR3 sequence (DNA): TGTGCCAGCAGTTACGGACAGGACACTGAAGCTTTCTTT. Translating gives CASSYGQDTEAFF.

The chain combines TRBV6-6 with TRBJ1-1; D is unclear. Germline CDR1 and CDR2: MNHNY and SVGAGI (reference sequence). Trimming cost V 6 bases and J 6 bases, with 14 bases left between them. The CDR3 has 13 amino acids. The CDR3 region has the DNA TGTGCCAGCAGCGAGTCCGGATGGGCTGAAGCTTTCTTT. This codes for CASSESGWAEAFF.

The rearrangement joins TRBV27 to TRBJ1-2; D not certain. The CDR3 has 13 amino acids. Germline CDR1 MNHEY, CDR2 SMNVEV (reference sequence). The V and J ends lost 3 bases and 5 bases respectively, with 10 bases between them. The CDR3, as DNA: TGTGCCAGCAGTTTTAACCCCAATTATGGCTACACCTTC. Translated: CASSFNPNYGYTF.

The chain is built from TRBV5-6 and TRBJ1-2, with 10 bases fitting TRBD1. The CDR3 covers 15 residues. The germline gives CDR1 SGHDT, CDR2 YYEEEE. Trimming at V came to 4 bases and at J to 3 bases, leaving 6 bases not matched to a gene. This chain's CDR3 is CASSGGTGEDYGYTF. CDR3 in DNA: TGTGCCAGCAGCGGCGGGACAGGGGAAGACTATGGCTACACCTTC. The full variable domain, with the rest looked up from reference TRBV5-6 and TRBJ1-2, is DAGVTQSPTHLIKTRGQQVTLRCSPKSGHDTVSWYQQALGQGPQFIFQYYEEEERQRGNFPDRFSGHQFPNYSSELNVNALLLGDSALYLCASSGGTGEDYGYTFGSGTRLTVV.

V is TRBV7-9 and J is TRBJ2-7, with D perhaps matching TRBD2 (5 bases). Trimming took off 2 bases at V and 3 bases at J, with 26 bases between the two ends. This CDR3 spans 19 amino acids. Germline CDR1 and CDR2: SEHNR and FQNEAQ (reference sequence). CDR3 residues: CASSLRTETKKENYYEQYF. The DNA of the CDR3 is TGTGCCAGCAGCTTACGGACTGAGACCAAGAAGGAGAACTACTACGAGCAGTACTTC.

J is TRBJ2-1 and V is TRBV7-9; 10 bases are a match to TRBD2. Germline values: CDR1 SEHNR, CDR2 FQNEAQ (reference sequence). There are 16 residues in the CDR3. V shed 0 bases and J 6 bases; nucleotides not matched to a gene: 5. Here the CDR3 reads CASSLAGLAAFNEQFF. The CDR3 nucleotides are TGTGCCAGCAGCTTAGCCGGACTAGCGGCATTCAATGAGCAGTTCTTC. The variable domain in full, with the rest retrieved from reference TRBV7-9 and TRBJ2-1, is DTGVSQNPRHKITKRGQNVTFRCDPISEHNRLYWYRQTLGQGPEFLTYFQNEAQLEKSRLLSDRFSAERPKGSFSTLEIQRTEQGDSAMYLCASSLAGLAAFNEQFFGPGTRLTVL.

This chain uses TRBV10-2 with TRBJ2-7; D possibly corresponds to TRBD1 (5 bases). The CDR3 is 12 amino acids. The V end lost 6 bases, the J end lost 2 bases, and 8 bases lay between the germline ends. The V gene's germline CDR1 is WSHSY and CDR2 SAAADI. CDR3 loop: CASSSQAYEQYF. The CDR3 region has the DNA TGCGCCAGCAGCTCACAGGCCTACGAGCAGTACTTC.

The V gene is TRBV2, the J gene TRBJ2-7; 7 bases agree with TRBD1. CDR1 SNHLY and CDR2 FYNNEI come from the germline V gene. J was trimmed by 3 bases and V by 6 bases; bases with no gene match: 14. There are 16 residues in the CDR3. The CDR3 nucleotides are TGTGCCAGCAGGCCTACTCCGGGACAGATGAACTACGAGCAGTACTTC. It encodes CASRPTPGQMNYEQYF.

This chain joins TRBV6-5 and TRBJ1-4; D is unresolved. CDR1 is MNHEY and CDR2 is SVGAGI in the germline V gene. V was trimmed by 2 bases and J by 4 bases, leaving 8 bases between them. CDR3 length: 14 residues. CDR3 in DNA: TGTGCCAGCAGTTACGGCAGCCTTAATGAAAAACTGTTTTTT. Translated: CASSYGSLNEKLFF.

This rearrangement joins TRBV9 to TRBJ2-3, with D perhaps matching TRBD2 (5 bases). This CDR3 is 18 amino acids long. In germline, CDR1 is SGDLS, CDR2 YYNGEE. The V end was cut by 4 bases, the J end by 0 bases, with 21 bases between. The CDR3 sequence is CASSPRGGWRKSTDTQYF. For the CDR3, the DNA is TGTGCCAGCAGCCCGAGAGGAGGCTGGAGAAAAAGCACAGATACGCAGTATTTT.

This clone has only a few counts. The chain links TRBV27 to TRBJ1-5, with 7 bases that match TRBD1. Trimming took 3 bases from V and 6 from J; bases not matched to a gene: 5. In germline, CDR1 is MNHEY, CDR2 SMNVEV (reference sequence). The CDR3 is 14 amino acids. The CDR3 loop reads CASSFDRESQPQHF. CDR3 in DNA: TGTGCCAGCAGTTTCGACAGGGAAAGTCAGCCCCAGCATTTT.